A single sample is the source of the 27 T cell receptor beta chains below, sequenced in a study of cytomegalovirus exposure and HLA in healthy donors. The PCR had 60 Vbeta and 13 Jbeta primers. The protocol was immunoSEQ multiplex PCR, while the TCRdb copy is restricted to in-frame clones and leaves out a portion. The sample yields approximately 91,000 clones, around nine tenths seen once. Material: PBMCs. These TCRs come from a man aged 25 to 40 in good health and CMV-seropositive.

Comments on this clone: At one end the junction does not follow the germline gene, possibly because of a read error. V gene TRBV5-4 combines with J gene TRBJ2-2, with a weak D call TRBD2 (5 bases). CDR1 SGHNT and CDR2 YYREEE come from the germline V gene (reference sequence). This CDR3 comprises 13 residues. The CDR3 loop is CASTARGTGELLF. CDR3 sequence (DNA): TGTGCCAGCACCGCCCGTGGCACCGGGGAGCTGCTTTTT.

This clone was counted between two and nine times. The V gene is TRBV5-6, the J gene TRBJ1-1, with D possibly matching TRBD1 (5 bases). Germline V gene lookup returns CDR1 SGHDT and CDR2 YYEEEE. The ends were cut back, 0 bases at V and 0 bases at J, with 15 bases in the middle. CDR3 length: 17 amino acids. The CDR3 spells CASSLGRTQIMNTEAFF. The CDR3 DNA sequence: TGTGCCAGCAGCTTGGGCCGGACACAGATCATGAACACTGAAGCTTTCTTT.

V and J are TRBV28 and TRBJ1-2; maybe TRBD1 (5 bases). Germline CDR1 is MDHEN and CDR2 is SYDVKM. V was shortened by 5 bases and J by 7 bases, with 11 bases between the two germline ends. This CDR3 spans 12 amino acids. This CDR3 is CASSAPGFGYTF. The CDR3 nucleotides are TGTGCCAGCAGTGCCCCAGGGTTTGGCTACACCTTC.

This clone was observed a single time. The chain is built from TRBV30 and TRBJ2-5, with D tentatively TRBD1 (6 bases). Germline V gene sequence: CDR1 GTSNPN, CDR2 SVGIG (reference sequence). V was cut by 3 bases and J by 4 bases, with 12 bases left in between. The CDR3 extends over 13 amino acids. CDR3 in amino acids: CAWSTGWGETQYF. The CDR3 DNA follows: TGTGCCTGGAGCACAGGGTGGGGAGAGACCCAGTACTTC.

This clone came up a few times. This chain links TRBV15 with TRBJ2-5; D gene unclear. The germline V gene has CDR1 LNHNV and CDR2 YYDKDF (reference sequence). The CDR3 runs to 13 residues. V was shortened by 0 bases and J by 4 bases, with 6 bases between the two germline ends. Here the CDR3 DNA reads TGTGCCACCAGCAGAGATCGAGGAGAGACCCAGTACTTC. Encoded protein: CATSRDRGETQYF.

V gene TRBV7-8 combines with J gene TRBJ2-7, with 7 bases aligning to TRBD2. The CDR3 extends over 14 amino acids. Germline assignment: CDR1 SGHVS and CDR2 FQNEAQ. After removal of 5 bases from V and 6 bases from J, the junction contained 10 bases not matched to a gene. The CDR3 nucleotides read TGTGCCAGCAGCCTCAGGACTAGTGGCTCCGAGCAGTACTTC. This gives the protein CASSLRTSGSEQYF. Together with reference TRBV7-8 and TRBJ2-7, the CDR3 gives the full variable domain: GAGVSQSPRYKVAKRGQDVALRCDPISGHVSLFWYQQALGQGPEFLTYFQNEAQLDKSGLPSDRFFAERPEGSVSTLKIQRTQQEDSAVYLCASSLRTSGSEQYFGPGTRLTVT.

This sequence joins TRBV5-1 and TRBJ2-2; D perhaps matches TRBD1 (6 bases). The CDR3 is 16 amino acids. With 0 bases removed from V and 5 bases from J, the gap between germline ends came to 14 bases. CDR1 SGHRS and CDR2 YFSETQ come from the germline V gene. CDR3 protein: CASSLAPSGETGELFF. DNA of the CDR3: TGCGCCAGCAGCTTGGCCCCTTCAGGGGAGACCGGGGAGCTGTTTTTT.

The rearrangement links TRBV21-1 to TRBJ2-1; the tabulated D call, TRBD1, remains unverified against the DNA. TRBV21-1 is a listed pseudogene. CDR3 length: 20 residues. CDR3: CASSTETGTGDVGLYNEQFF. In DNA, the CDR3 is TGTGCCAGCAGCACCGAAACCGGGACAGGGGACGTAGGATTGTACAATGAGCAGTTCTTC.

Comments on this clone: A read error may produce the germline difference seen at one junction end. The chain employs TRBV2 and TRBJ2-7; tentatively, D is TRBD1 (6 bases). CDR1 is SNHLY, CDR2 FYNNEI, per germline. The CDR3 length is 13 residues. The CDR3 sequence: CVSGQQGLGEQYF. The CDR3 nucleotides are TGTGTCAGCGGACAACAGGGTCTGGGCGAGCAGTACTTC.

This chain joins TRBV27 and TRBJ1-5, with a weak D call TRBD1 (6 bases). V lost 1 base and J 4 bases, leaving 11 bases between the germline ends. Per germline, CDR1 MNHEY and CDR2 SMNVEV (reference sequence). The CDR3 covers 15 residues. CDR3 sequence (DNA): TGTGCCAGCAGTTTATATGGACAGAATAATCAGCCCCAGCATTTT. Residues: CASSLYGQNNQPQHF.

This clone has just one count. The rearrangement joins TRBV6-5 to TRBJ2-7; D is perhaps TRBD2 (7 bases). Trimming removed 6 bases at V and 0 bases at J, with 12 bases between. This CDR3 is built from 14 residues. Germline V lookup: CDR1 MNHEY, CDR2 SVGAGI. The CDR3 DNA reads TGTGCCAGCAGACAGGGAGGGGGCTCCTACGAGCAGTACTTC. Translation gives CASRQGGGSYEQYF.

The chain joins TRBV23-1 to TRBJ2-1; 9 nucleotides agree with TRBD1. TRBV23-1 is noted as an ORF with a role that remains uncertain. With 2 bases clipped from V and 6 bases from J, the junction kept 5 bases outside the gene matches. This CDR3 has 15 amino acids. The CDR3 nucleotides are TGCGCCAGCAGTCAACTACAGGGGGCTTGCAATGAGCAGTTCTTC. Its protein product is CASSQLQGACNEQFF.

Here the CDR3 DNA reads TGCGCCAGCAGCTTGGGGTACAGGGGCCCGGGCAATGAGCAGTTCTTC. Encoded protein: CASSLGYRGPGNEQFF. The chain carries TRBV5-1 and TRBJ2-1, with 7 bases identical to TRBD1. The CDR3 extends over 16 amino acids. In germline, CDR1 is SGHRS, CDR2 YFSETQ. V shed 0 bases and J 6 bases; nucleotides not matched to a gene: 9.

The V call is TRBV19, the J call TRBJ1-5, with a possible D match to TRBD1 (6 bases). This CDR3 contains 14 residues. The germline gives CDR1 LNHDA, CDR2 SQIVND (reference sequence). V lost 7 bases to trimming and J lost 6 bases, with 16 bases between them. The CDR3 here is CASTGQQGGQPQHF. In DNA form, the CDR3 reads TGTGCCAGTACTGGACAGCAAGGGGGTCAGCCCCAGCATTTT.

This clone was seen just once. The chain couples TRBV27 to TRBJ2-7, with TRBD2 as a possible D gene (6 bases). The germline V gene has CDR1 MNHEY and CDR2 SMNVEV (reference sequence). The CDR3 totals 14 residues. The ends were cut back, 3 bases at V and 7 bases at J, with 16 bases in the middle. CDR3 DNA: TGTGCCAGCAGTTTCGGACGGGAGTGGGGAGAGCAGTACTTC. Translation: CASSFGREWGEQYF.

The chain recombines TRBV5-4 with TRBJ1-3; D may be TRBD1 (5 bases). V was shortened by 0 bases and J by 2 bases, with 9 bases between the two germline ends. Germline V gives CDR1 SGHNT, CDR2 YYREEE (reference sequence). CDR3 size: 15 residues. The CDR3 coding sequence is TGTGCCAGCAGCTTGGAAGGGGTCGCTGGAAACACCATATATTTT. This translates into CASSLEGVAGNTIYF.

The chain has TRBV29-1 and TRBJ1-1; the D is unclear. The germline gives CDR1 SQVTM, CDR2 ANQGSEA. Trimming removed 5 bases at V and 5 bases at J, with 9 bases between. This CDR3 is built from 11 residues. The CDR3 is CSVSRGTEAFF. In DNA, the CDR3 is TGCAGCGTTTCACGGGGAACTGAAGCTTTCTTT.

The DNA of the CDR3 is TGTGCCAGCAGTTACCGCGCCAGCGACCCCACAGATACGCAGTATTTT. It translates to CASSYRASDPTDTQYF. The rearrangement joins TRBV6-5 to TRBJ2-3; D remains unclear. Germline V lookup: CDR1 MNHEY, CDR2 SVGAGI. V was shortened by 2 bases and J by 2 bases, with 14 bases between the two germline ends. The CDR3 is 16 amino acids.

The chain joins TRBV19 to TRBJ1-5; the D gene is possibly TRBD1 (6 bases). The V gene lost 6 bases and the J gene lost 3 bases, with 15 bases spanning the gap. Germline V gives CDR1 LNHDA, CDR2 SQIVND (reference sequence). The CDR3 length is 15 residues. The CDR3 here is CASRPPAGANQPQHF. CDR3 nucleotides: TGTGCCAGTAGACCGCCTGCAGGGGCCAATCAGCCCCAGCATTTT.

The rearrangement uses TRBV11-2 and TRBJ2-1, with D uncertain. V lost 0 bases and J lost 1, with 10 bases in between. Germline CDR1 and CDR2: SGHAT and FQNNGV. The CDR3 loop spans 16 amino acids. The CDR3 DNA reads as TGTGCCAGCAGCTTAGACGCGCGCCATTCCTACAATGAGCAGTTCTTC. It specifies CASSLDARHSYNEQFF. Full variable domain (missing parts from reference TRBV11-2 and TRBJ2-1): EAGVAQSPRYKIIEKRQSVAFWCNPISGHATLYWYQQILGQGPKLLIQFQNNGVVDDSQLPKDRFSAERLKGVDSTLKIQPAKLEDSAVYLCASSLDARHSYNEQFFGPGTRLTVL.

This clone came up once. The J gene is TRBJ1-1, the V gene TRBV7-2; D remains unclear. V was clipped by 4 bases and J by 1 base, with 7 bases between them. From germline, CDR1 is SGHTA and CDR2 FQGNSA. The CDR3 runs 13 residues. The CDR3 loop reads CASSSHKNTEAFF. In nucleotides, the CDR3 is TGTGCCAGCAGCTCCCACAAGAACACTGAAGCTTTCTTT.

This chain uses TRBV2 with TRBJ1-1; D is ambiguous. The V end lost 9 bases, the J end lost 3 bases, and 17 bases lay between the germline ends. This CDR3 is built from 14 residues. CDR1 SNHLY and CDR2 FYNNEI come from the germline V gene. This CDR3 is CARRRVEGYTEAFF. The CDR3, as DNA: TGTGCCAGACGACGTGTGGAGGGCTACACTGAAGCTTTCTTT.

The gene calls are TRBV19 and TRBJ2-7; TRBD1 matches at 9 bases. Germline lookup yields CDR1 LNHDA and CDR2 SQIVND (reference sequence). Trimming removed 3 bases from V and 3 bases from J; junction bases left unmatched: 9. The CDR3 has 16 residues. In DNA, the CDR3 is TGTGCCAGTAGTATCGATGCACCGGGACAGGGCTACGAGCAGTACTTC. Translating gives CASSIDAPGQGYEQYF.

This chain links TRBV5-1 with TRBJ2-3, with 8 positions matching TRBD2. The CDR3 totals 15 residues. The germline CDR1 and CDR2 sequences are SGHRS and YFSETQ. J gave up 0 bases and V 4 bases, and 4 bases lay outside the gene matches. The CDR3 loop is CASSPQRGSTDTQYF. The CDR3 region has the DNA TGCGCCAGCAGCCCTCAGCGGGGGAGCACAGATACGCAGTATTTT.

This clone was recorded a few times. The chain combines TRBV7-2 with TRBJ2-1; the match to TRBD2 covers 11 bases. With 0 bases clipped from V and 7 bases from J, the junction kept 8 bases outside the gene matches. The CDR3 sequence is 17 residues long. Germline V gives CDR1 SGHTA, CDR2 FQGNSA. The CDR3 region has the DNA TGTGCCAGCAGCTTAGCTTTGTCTAGCGGGAGGAGAAATGAGCAGTTCTTC. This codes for CASSLALSSGRRNEQFF.

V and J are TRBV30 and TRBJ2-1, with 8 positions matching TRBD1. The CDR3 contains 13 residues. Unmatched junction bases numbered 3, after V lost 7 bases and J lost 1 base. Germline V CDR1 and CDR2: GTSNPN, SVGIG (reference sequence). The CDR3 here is CAYDRGSYNEQFF. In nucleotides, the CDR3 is TGTGCCTACGACAGGGGATCCTACAATGAGCAGTTCTTC.

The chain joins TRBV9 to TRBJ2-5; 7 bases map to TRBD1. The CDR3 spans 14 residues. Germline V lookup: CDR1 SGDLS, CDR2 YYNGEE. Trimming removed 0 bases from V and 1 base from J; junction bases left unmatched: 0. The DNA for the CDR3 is TGTGCCAGCAGCGTAGGGACAGGCCAAGAGACCCAGTACTTC. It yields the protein CASSVGTGQETQYF.